Described below is a single T cell receptor (beta chain) sequence and its context. Its matching antigen is unknown. The data belong to a study of T cell responses to AZD1222 COVID-19 vaccine. Findings and limits, study-wide: Clonal diversity was possibly underestimated; the donors were predominantly white British and more often female. No day 14 peak samples; only post-peak repertoires were characterized.

The V gene lost 6 bases and the J gene lost 3 bases, with 8 bases spanning the gap. Germline CDR1 SNHLY, CDR2 FYNNEI. The CDR3 length is 12 residues. Produced via immunoSEQ multiplex PCR; TCRdb's table is partial and in-frame only. Of over 150,000 clones in the sample, around 88% were seen once. This chain connects TRBV2 to TRBJ1-2, with a tentative D call TRBD1 (6 bases). The TCR originated in an adult who received the AZD1222 COVID-19 vaccine. The material was peripheral blood, obtained 28 days after the second AZD1222 dose. The CDR3 protein is CASRRTDYGYTF. CDR3 nucleotides: TGTGCCAGCAGGCGGACAGACTATGGCTACACCTTC.